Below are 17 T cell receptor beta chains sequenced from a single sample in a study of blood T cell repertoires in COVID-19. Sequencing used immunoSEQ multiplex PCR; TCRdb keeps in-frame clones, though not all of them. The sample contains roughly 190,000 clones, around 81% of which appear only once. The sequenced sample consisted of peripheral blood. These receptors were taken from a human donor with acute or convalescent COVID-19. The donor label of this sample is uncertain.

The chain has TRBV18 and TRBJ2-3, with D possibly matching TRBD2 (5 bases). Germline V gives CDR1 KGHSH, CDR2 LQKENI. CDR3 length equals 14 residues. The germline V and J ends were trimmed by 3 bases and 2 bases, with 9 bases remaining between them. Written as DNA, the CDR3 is TGTGCCAGCTCACCTGTCGGGAACACAGATACGCAGTATTTT. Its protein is CASSPVGNTDTQYF.

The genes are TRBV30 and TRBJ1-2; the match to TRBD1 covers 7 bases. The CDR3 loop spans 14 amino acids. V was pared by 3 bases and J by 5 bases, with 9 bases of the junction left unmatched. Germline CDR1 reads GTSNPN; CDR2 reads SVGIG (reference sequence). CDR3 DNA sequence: TGTGCCTGGAGAGCAGACAGGGACCTTTATGGCTACACCTTC. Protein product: CAWRADRDLYGYTF.

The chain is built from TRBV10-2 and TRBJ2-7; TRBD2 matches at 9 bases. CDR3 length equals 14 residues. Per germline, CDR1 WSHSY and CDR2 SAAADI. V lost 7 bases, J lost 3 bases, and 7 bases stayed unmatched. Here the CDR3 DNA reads TGCGCCAGCACCCAGACTAGCGGAATCTACGAGCAGTACTTC. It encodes CASTQTSGIYEQYF.

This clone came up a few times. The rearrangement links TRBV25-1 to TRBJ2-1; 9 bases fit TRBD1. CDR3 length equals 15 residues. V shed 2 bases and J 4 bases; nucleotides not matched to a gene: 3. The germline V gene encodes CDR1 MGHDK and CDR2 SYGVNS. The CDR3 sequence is CASSEGGTGYNEQFF. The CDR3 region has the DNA TGTGCCAGCAGTGAAGGGGGGACAGGGTACAATGAGCAGTTCTTC. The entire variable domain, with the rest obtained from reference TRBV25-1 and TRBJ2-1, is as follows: EADIYQTPRYLVIGTGKKITLECSQTMGHDKMYWYQQDPGMELHLIHYSYGVNSTEKGDLSSESTVSRIRTEHFPLTLESARPSHTSQYLCASSEGGTGYNEQFFGPGTRLTVL.

In DNA form, the CDR3 reads TGTGCCAGCAGTTGGAGGGGCGCTTGGTCAGATACGCAGTATTTT. This sequence encodes CASSWRGAWSDTQYF. The V call is TRBV27, the J call TRBJ2-3; D perhaps matches TRBD2 (6 bases). The V and J ends lost 4 bases and 4 bases respectively, with 15 bases between them. CDR3 length: 15 residues. The germline V gene has CDR1 MNHEY and CDR2 SMNVEV (reference sequence).

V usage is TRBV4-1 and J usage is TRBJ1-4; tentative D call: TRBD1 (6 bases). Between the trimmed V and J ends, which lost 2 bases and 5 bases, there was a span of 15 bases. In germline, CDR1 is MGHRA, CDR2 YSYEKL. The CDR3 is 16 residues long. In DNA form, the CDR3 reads TGCGCCAGCAGCCAAAACCCGGGACAAGAAAATGAAAAACTGTTTTTT. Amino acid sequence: CASSQNPGQENEKLFF.

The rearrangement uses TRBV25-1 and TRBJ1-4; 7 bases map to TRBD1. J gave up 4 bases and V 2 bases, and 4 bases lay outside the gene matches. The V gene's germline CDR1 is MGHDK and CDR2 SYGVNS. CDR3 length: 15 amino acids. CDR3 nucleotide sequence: TGTGCCAGCAGTGAAGGACAGGCCATTAATGAAAAACTGTTTTTT. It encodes CASSEGQAINEKLFF.

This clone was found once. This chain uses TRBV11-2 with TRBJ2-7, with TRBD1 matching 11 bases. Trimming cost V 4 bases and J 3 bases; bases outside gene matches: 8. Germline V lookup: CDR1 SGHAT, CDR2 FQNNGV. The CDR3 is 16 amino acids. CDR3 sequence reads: CASSSRDRGSLYEQYF. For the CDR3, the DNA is TGTGCCAGCAGCTCGCGGGACAGGGGGAGCCTCTACGAGCAGTACTTC.

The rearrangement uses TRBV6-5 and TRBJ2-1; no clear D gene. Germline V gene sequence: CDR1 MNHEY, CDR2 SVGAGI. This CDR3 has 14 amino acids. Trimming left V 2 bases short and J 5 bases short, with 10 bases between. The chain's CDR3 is CASSYHSLDNEQFF. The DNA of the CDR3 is TGTGCCAGCAGTTACCACTCTTTAGACAATGAGCAGTTCTTC.

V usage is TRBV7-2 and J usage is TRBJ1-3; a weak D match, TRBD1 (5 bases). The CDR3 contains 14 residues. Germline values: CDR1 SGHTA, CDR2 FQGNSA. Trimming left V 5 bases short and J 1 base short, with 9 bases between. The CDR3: CASSRGSSGNTIYF. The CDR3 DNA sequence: TGTGCCAGCAGCCGGGGGAGTTCTGGAAACACCATATATTTT.

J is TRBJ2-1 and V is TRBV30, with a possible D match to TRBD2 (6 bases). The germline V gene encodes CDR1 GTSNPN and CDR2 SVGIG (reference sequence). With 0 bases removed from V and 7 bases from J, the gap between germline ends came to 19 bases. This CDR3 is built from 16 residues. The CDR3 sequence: CAWSVTGPGVQNEQFF. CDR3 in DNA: TGTGCCTGGAGTGTAACGGGGCCGGGAGTCCAGAATGAGCAGTTCTTC.

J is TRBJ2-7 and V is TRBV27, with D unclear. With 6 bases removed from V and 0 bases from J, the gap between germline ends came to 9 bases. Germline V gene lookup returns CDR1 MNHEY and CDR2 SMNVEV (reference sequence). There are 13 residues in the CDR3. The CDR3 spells CASSSRSSYEQYF. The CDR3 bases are TGTGCCAGCAGCTCCCGGAGCTCCTACGAGCAGTACTTC.

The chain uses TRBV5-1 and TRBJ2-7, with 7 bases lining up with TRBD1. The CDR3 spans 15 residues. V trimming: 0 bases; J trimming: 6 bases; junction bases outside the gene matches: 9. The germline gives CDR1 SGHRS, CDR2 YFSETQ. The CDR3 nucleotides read TGCGCCAGCAGCTTGGGGCAGGGGGTTCGTCGCGAGCAGTACTTC. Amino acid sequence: CASSLGQGVRREQYF.

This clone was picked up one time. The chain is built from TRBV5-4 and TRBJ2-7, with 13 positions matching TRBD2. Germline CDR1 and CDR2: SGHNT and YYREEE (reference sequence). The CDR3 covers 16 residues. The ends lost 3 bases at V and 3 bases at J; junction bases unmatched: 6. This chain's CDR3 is CASSSGRTSGSYEQYF. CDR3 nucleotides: TGTGCCAGCAGCTCCGGTCGGACTAGCGGGAGCTACGAGCAGTACTTC.

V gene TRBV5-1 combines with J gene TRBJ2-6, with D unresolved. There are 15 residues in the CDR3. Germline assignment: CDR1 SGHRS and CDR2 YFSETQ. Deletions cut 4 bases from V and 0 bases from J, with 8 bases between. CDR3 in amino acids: CASSPRISGANVLTF. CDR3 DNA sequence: TGCGCCAGCAGCCCGCGTATCTCTGGGGCCAACGTCCTGACTTTC.

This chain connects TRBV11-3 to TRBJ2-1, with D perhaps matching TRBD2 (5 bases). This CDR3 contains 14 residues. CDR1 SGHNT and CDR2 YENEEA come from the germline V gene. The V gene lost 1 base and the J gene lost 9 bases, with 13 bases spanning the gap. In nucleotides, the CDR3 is TGTGCCAGCAGCTTAGTGTCGGGTGAGGGTGAGCAGTTCTTC. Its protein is CASSLVSGEGEQFF.

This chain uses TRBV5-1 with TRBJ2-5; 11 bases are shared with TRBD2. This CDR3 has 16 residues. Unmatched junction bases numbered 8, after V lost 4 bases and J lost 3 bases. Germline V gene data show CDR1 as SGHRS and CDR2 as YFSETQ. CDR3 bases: TGCGCCAGCAGCCCCCGTTATAGCGGGGGGGAAGAGACCCAGTACTTC. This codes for CASSPRYSGGEETQYF.